There are a few counts of the clone carrying this T cell receptor beta chain. Its antigen is not known. This record comes from a study of T-cell reconstitution after alpha-beta-depleted transplantation in children. Per the germline V gene, CDR1 is SGHVS and CDR2 is FNYEAQ. Between the trimmed V and J ends, which lost 1 base and 0 bases, there was a span of 20 bases. The CDR3 contains 19 residues. Unique molecular identifiers were built into the TCRbeta library. TCRdb analysed the PCR reads with MiXCR anew, one entry per CDR3 protein. This sample has 670,000 or so distinct CDR3 sequences, with about an eighth found just once. Overall study findings and caveats: One year post-transplant, T-cell counts and diversity were largely derived from T cells produced anew. There were reportedly several hundred expanded graft clones from which alpha-beta T cells came about two months after transplant. From surviving recipient T cells and thymic progenitors came the high day-60 TCRbeta diversity observed in some patients.

This sample comprised PBMCs, obtained before TCRalphabeta/CD19-depleted stem cell transplant. The genes are TRBV7-6 and TRBJ2-3; D ambiguous. The clonotype comes from a girl aged 2-15 years with congenital amegakaryocytic thrombocytopenia, due to receive a stem cell transplant. The CDR3 region is CASSLDSYVLGLSTDTQYF. In DNA, the CDR3 is TGTGCCAGCAGCTTAGACTCTTATGTTTTGGGCCTTAGCACAGATACGCAGTATTTT.